This record covers a single T cell receptor (beta chain). The CDR3 loop spans 14 amino acids. Unmatched junction bases numbered 6, after V lost 5 bases and J lost 3 bases. CDR1 MNHEY and CDR2 SVGAGI come from the germline V gene. The data belong to a study of blood T cell repertoires in COVID-19. Study context: The analysed material was cDNA or gDNA that came from T cells, B-cell-depleted T cells, or PBMCs.

The repertoire was sequenced with immunoSEQ multiplex PCR; TCRdb's copy has only in-frame clones and lacks some. Of approximately 90,000 clones listed, approximately 78% are singletons. The chain couples TRBV6-5 to TRBJ2-5; TRBD2 aligns across 7 bases. The sequencing sample was made of peripheral blood. This TCR was sampled from a woman aged 80 or over with acute or convalescent COVID-19. The CDR3 region is CASSRGAGEETQYF. The CDR3 DNA follows: TGTGCCAGCAGTCGTGGGGCGGGGGAAGAGACCCAGTACTTC.